Presented here are 27 T cell receptor beta chains from one specimen sequenced in a study of tumor-infiltrating lymphocytes in glioblastoma multiforme. TCRB libraries came from RNA via three nested multiplex PCR rounds. TCRdb ran MiXCR on the multiplex PCR reads and lists one entry per CDR3 protein. The sample yields around 13,000 distinct CDR3 sequences, around 71% seen once. Sequenced: brain tumor tissue. The receptors were sampled from a male donor with glioblastoma.

To note about this clonotype: A junction end diverges from the germline sequence, so it may reflect a read error. J is TRBJ2-1 and V is TRBV11-2; 9 positions agree with TRBD1. Looked up from germline, CDR1 is SGHAT and CDR2 is FQNNGV. The CDR3 totals 18 residues. The CDR3 spells CATSGDRGTCGTYNEQFF. The CDR3 nucleotides are TGTGCCACCAGCGGCGACAGGGGGACTTGTGGAACCTACAATGAGCAGTTCTTC.

The CDR3 bases are TGTGCCAGCATTAAACTGGACAGGGGCCCTTTCAATGAGCAGTTCTTC. As protein: CASIKLDRGPFNEQFF. The chain carries TRBV6-1 and TRBJ2-1, with TRBD1 matching over 9 bases. The V and J ends lost 7 bases and 6 bases, in that order; junction bases with no gene match: 13. CDR3 size: 16 residues. The germline gives CDR1 MNHNS, CDR2 SASEGT.

The chain joins TRBV6-1 to TRBJ2-7; TRBD2 matches 7 bases. The germline V gene encodes CDR1 MNHNS and CDR2 SASEGT. Trimming removed 2 bases from V and 3 bases from J; junction bases left unmatched: 7. The CDR3 sequence is 15 residues long. CDR3 DNA sequence: TGTGCCAGCAGTGAAAGGCCTGCTAGCGGCTACGAGCAGTACTTC. Its protein product is CASSERPASGYEQYF.

This clonotype has a handful of counts. A much larger clone differs by one base, so this may be a read error. The CDR3 end shows no conserved phenylalanine or tryptophan, and so a read error is likely. The rearrangement links TRBV30 to TRBJ1-1, with 9 bases fitting TRBD1. The CDR3 length is 16 residues. V lost 6 bases to trimming and J lost 0 bases; unmatched junction nucleotides: 11. Germline V gene data show CDR1 as GTSNPN and CDR2 as SVGIG (reference sequence). The CDR3 bases are TGTGCCTGCAAGAAAGGGACAGGGAGTATGAACACTGAAGCTTTCTCT. It translates to CACKKGTGSMNTEAFS.

As concerns this clonotype: Germline and junction disagree at one end, which may indicate a read error. This chain connects TRBV20-1 to TRBJ1-5; D gene uncertain. CDR3 length equals 12 residues. Germline lookup yields CDR1 DFQATT and CDR2 SNEGSKA (reference sequence). In DNA form, the CDR3 reads TGCAGTGCTAGTCGTAGAGGTCAGCCCCGGCATTTT. This encodes CSASRRGQPRHF.

V is TRBV29-1 and J is TRBJ1-1, with 7 bases fitting TRBD1. The CDR3 is 13 residues long. The junction had 9 bases not matched to a gene; V was cut back by 7 bases and J by 4 bases. Germline V gene sequence: CDR1 SQVTM, CDR2 ANQGSEA. The CDR3 protein is CSGLDRALTEAFF. The CDR3 nucleotides are TGCAGCGGACTCGACAGGGCTCTCACTGAAGCTTTCTTT.

This clonotype was counted a few times. V usage is TRBV11-2 and J usage is TRBJ2-7; 11 nucleotides line up with TRBD2. The J segment lost 7 bases and the V segment lost 5 bases, leaving 7 bases of the junction unmatched. Germline CDR1 is SGHAT and CDR2 is FQNNGV. The CDR3 contains 14 residues. Here the CDR3 DNA reads TGTGCCAGCAGCGATAGCGGGGGGGCCGGAGAGCAGTACTTC. Its translation is CASSDSGGAGEQYF.

This rearrangement joins TRBV30 to TRBJ1-1; D ambiguous. CDR1 is GTSNPN and CDR2 is SVGIG in the germline V gene (reference sequence). V shed 6 bases and J shed 4 bases, with 18 bases lying between them. The CDR3 is 14 residues long. The chain's CDR3 is CACSEWGGSTEAFF. The CDR3 DNA follows: TGTGCCTGCTCCGAGTGGGGAGGGAGCACTGAAGCTTTCTTT.

This clonotype is labeled as medium-sized. The rearrangement uses TRBV4-2 and TRBJ2-1; 8 bases are shared with TRBD2. The germline V gene encodes CDR1 LGHNA and CDR2 YNFKEQ. CDR3 length: 16 amino acids. The junction had 14 bases not matched to a gene; V was cut back by 0 bases and J by 13 bases. Here the CDR3 DNA reads TGTGCCAGCAGCCAAGACTTTGGGCAAGCGGGAGTCAGTCAGTTCTTC. Protein sequence: CASSQDFGQAGVSQFF.

This clonotype was found once. The chain has TRBV6-5 and TRBJ1-6, with 8 bases aligning to TRBD1. This CDR3 contains 15 residues. Germline-derived CDR1 and CDR2 are MNHEY and SVGAGI. The V and J ends lost 6 bases and 6 bases, in that order; junction bases with no gene match: 7. The CDR3 loop is CASSPGQGLNSPLHF. Here the CDR3 DNA reads TGTGCCAGCAGCCCCGGACAGGGCCTTAATTCACCCCTCCACTTT.

About this clonotype itself: The CDR3 carries no conserved terminal phenylalanine or tryptophan, so it likely arises from a read error. The rearrangement joins TRBV6-5 to TRBJ2-3; D may be TRBD1 or TRBD2 (6 bases each). V lost 7 bases and J 9 bases, leaving 11 bases between the germline ends. Germline CDR1 MNHEY, CDR2 SVGAGI. The CDR3 consists of 11 residues. The CDR3 nucleotides are TGTGCCAGCACCTACGGGGGCACGCAGTATTTG. It encodes CASTYGGTQYL.

For this clonotype: This is likely a read error, given that the CDR3 carries no conserved phenylalanine or tryptophan at its end. The chain couples TRBV20-1 to TRBJ2-3; D might be TRBD2 (5 bases). Germline loops: CDR1 DFQATT, CDR2 SNEGSKA (reference sequence). CDR3 length: 16 amino acids. The CDR3 nucleotides are TGCAATGCTAGAGGTAGAGCAGACACTAGTACAGATACGCAGTATTTA. Residues: CNARGRADTSTDTQYL.

Concerning this clonotype: A read error may produce the germline difference seen at one junction end. This sequence joins TRBV6-2 or TRBV6-3 and TRBJ2-7, with a tentative D call TRBD2 (5 bases). The CDR3 consists of 13 residues. CDR1 and CDR2 (germline): MNHEY, SVGEGT. The CDR3: CANSHGKLGEQYF. The CDR3 nucleotides are TGTGCCAACAGTCACGGGAAACTCGGCGAGCAGTACTTC.

This clonotype was counted only a few times. Because it lacks the conserved phenylalanine or tryptophan at the end, this CDR3 is likely a read error. This chain links TRBV6-6 with TRBJ2-1; TRBD2 aligns across 7 bases. Germline V gene data show CDR1 as MNHNY and CDR2 as SVGAGI (reference sequence). The CDR3 is 14 amino acids. J lost 12 bases, V lost 6 bases, and 14 bases had no gene match. CDR3: CASRTGGPKHGQFL. The DNA of the CDR3 is TGTGCCAGCAGGACGGGAGGCCCTAAGCATGGGCAGTTCCTC.

This chain links TRBV11-2 with TRBJ2-1, with a weak D call TRBD2 (6 bases). The CDR3 runs to 15 residues. Trimming cost V 5 bases and J 2 bases, with 13 bases left between them. Germline V CDR1 and CDR2: SGHAT, FQNNGV. The CDR3 sequence: CASSGGEATYNEQFF. CDR3 nucleotide sequence: TGTGCCAGCAGCGGCGGGGAGGCCACCTACAATGAGCAGTTCTTC.

This clonotype was found once. This sequence joins TRBV20-1 and TRBJ2-1, with 11 bases fitting TRBD2. This CDR3 comprises 17 residues. Germline V lookup: CDR1 DFQATT, CDR2 SNEGSKA (reference sequence). The V gene end was trimmed by 2 bases and the J gene end by 7 bases; junction bases not matched to a gene: 13. The CDR3 coding sequence is TGCAGTGCTAGAAAACTAACGACTAGCGGGATAAAGAATGAGCAGTTCTTC. It is translated as CSARKLTTSGIKNEQFF.

The V gene is TRBV6-6, the J gene TRBJ2-5; maybe TRBD2 (5 bases). The CDR3 is 14 amino acids. The ends were cut back, 2 bases at V and 8 bases at J, with 15 bases in the middle. The germline gives CDR1 MNHNY, CDR2 SVGAGI (reference sequence). The CDR3 coding sequence is TGTGCCAGCAGTTACACTGACACGGGGTTTACCCAGTACTTC. Translated: CASSYTDTGFTQYF.

This clonotype was detected many times. The chain employs TRBV7-3 and TRBJ2-1; 8 bases fit TRBD2. Trimming removed 5 bases from V and 2 bases from J; junction bases left unmatched: 5. Germline V gene sequence: CDR1 SGHTA, CDR2 FQGTGA. The CDR3 is made up of 15 amino acids. The DNA of the CDR3 is TGTGCCAGCAGCCCTATAGCGGGGCCCTACAATGAGCAGTTCTTC. It codes for CASSPIAGPYNEQFF.

Turning to this clonotype: At one end the junction does not follow the germline gene, possibly because of a read error. The V gene is TRBV6-5, the J gene TRBJ1-1, with D tentatively TRBD1 (6 bases). This CDR3 spans 14 amino acids. Germline V gene lookup returns CDR1 MNHEY and CDR2 SVGAGI. The CDR3 nucleotides read TGTGCCGTTAGGGGGTTGGGTAAAAACATTGAAGCTTTCTTT. Translation: CAVRGLGKNIEAFF.

Notes on this clonotype: A much bigger clone sits one base away, suggesting this may be a read error. CDR3 region: CASSFGQMNTEAYF. In nucleotides, the CDR3 is TGTGCCAGCAGCTTTGGACAGATGAACACTGAAGCTTACTTT. The chain carries TRBV11-2 and TRBJ1-1, with D maybe TRBD1 (6 bases). The CDR3 is made up of 14 amino acids. Germline assignment: CDR1 SGHAT and CDR2 FQNNGV.

The rearrangement uses TRBV10-3 and TRBJ2-3; D not certain. Germline-derived CDR1 and CDR2 are ENHRY and SYGVKD. V lost 10 bases and J lost 1, with 15 bases in between. The CDR3 totals 14 residues. The CDR3 here is CASKDPGGTDTQYF. Here the CDR3 DNA reads TGTGCCAGCAAGGACCCGGGTGGCACAGATACGCAGTATTTT.

The V and J genes are TRBV9 and TRBJ2-2; D uncertain. The CDR3 has 16 residues. The germline V and J ends were trimmed by 0 bases and 3 bases, with 12 bases remaining between them. Germline lookup yields CDR1 SGDLS and CDR2 YYNGEE. CDR3 bases: TGTGCCAGCAGCGTAGTGCGGAACCAAGACACCGGGGAGCTGTTTTTT. It yields the protein CASSVVRNQDTGELFF.

This clonotype was seen at least ten times. The chain carries TRBV18 and TRBJ2-1; D uncertain. This CDR3 comprises 11 residues. Germline CDR1 KGHSH, CDR2 LQKENI. Trimming removed 3 bases from V and 8 bases from J, with 5 bases in between. In DNA, the CDR3 is TGTGCCAGCTCACCCGCTCATGAGCAGTTCTTC. It yields the protein CASSPAHEQFF.

In this sample, this clonotype turned up many times. Just one base apart from a much larger clone, this may be a read error. CDR3 sequence (DNA): TGTGCCAGCAGCCCGAACAAAGGGGGAGGGGAGGCCCAGTACTTC. This codes for CASSPNKGGGEAQYF. The chain employs TRBV5-4 and TRBJ2-5; a weak D match, TRBD2 (7 bases). This CDR3 spans 15 amino acids. V was shortened by 4 bases and J by 9 bases, with 22 bases between the two germline ends. Germline V CDR1 and CDR2: SGHNT, YYREEE (reference sequence).

In regard to this clonotype: An end of the junction does not agree with germline; a read error may underlie this. This chain connects TRBV29-1 to TRBJ2-3; D is possibly TRBD2 (6 bases). This CDR3 region has 13 residues. CDR1 and CDR2 (germline): SQVTM, ANQGSEA. As DNA, the CDR3 is TGTAGCGTAGTCGGGACTCGCACAGAAACGCAGTATTTT. Protein product: CSVVGTRTETQYF.

The V call is TRBV6-5, the J call TRBJ1-1; weak D call: TRBD1 (5 bases). The CDR3 totals 13 residues. The germline gives CDR1 MNHEY, CDR2 SVGAGI. V shed 6 bases and J shed 6 bases, with 14 bases lying between them. The CDR3 coding sequence is TGTGCCAGCAGAAGACAGTTGCGGGCTGAAGCTTTCTTT. It is translated as CASRRQLRAEAFF.

The chain has TRBV4-1 and TRBJ2-7, with TRBD1 matching over 7 bases. Per the germline V gene, CDR1 is MGHRA and CDR2 is YSYEKL. CDR3 length: 17 amino acids. The V and J ends lost 3 bases and 5 bases, in that order; junction bases with no gene match: 16. The CDR3 DNA reads TGCGCCAGCAGCCATCCCCAGGAGAGGGGGCTAAGGAACGAGCAGTACTTC. This codes for CASSHPQERGLRNEQYF.